Here is one T cell receptor (beta chain) with its context. With random hexamers, about 0.45 to 1 ug RNA was reverse transcribed. It was immunoSEQ multiplex PCR that amplified TCR beta CDR3 across 54 Vbeta and 13 Jbeta. From the immunoSEQ multiplex PCR reads, TCRdb called clonotypes with MiXCR, one entry per CDR3 protein. In the table there are more than 70,000 distinct CDR3 sequences, roughly 91% of which are singletons. The sample is drawn from a study of CD8 T cells in Susac syndrome. CDR3 length: 15 amino acids. Trimming at V came to 6 bases and at J to 5 bases, leaving 7 bases not matched to a gene. The germline CDR1 and CDR2 sequences are MNHEY and SMNVEV (reference sequence).

Sample: CD8+ T cells from PBMCs. The TCR sequence derives from a human donor in good health. The chain has TRBV27 and TRBJ2-7; 13 bases fit TRBD2. CDR3 nucleotides: TGTGCCAGCAGCCTTCCGGGACTAGCGGGGAACGAGCAGTACTTC. Protein product: CASSLPGLAGNEQYF.